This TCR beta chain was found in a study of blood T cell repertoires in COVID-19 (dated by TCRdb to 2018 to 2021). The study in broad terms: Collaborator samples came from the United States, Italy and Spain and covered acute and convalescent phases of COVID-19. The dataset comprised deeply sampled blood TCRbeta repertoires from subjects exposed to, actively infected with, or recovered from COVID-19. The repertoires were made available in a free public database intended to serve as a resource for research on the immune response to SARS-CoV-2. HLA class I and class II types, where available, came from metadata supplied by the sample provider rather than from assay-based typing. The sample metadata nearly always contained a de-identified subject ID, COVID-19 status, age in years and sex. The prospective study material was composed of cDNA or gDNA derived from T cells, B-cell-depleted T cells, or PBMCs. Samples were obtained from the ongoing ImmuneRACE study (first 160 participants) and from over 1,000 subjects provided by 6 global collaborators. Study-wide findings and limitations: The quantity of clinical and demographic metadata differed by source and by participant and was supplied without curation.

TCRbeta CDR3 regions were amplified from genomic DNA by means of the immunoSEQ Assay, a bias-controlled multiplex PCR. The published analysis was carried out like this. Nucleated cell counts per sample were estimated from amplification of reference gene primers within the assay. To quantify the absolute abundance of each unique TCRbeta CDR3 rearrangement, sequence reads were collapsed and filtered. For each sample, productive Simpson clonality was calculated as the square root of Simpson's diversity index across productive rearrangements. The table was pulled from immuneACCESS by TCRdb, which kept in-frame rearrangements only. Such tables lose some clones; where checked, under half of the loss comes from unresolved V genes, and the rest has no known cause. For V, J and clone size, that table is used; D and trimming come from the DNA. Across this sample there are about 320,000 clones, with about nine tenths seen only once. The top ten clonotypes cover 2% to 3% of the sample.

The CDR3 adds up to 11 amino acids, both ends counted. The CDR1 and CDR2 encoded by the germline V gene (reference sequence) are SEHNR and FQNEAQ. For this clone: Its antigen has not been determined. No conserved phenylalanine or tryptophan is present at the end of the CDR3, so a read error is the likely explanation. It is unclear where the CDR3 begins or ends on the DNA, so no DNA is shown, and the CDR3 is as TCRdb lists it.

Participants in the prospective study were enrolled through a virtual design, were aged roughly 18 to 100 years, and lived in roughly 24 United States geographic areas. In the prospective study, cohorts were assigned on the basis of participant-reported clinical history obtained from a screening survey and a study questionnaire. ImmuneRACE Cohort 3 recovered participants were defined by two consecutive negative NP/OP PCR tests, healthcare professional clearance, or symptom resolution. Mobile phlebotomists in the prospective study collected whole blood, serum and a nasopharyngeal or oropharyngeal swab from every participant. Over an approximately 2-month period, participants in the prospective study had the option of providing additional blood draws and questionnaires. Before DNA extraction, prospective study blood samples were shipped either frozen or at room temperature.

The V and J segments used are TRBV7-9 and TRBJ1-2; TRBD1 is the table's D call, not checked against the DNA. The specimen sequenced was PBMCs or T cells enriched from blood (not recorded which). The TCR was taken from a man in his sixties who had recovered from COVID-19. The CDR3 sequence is CASSLVIPTVV.